The present TCR beta chain was sequenced within a study of cytomegalovirus exposure and HLA in healthy donors. Study at large: Of all 400 or so donors who were genotyped, 70% to 85% belonged to the Caucasian-associated ancestry cluster.

Sampled while nominally healthy, donors likely had unrecorded immune exposures. In its sample, this clone was seen a few times. The PCR used 60 Vbeta and 13 Jbeta primers. Original processing methods: Roughly 10 million shared chains were among the about 80 million unique TCR beta chains that a later analysis counted. Here immunoSEQ multiplex PCR was the method, and the copy in TCRdb shows in-frame clones only, minus some. The V and J calls and clone size were taken over from that table, and D and trimming were inferred from the DNA. The sample carries approximately 190,000 clones, 75% to 90% recorded once. The ends were cut back, 1 base at V and 7 bases at J, with 17 bases in the middle. CDR1 is GTSNPN, CDR2 SVGIG, per germline (reference sequence). CDR3 size: 15 residues.

The V call is TRBV30, the J call TRBJ2-1; maybe TRBD2 (5 bases). The receptor comes from a middle-aged man in good health and CMV-seropositive. The material sequenced was PBMCs. The DNA of the CDR3 is TGTGCCTGGAGTGCGAAAGGGTGGTCGGGGAATGAGCAGTTCTTC. It translates to CAWSAKGWSGNEQFF. Combining the CDR3 with reference TRBV30 and TRBJ2-1 gives the whole variable domain SQTIHQWPATLVQPVGSPLSLECTVEGTSNPNLYWYRQAAGRGLQLLFYSVGIGQISSEVPQNLSASRPQDRQFILSSKKLLLSDSGFYLCAWSAKGWSGNEQFFGPGTRLTVL.